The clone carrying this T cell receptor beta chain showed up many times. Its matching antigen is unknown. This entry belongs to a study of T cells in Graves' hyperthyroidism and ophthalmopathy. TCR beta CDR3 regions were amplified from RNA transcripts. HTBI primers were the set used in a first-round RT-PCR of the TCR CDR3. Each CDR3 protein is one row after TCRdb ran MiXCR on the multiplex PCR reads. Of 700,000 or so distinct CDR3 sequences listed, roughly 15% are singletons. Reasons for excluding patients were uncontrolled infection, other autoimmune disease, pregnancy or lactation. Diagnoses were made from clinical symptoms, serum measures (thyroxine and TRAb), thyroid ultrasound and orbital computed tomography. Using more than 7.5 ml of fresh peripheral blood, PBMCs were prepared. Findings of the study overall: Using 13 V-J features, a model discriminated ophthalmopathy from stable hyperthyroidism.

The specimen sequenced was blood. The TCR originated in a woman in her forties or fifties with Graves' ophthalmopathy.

The CDR3 sequence is CASRTSSGRAYYNEQFF. CDR3 DNA: TGCGCCAGCAGAACCTCTAGCGGGAGGGCCTACTACAATGAGCAGTTCTTC. J is TRBJ2-1 and V is TRBV5-1; TRBD2 matches at 12 bases. Germline assignment: CDR1 SGHRS and CDR2 YFSETQ. The CDR3 length is 17 residues. Trimming took 5 bases from V and 3 from J; bases not matched to a gene: 9.